The 16 T cell receptor beta chains presented below share a single source sample, sequenced in a study of control samples from healthy donors and cancer patients. TCRdb's copy holds only in-frame clones and misses some; the assay was immunoSEQ multiplex PCR. The top ten hold more than 1.1% of the sample, which has 190,000 or so clones, 85% to 95% seen once. Sequenced material: blood. The source of these receptors is a man aged 18 to 29 in good health.

The rearrangement uses TRBV19 and TRBJ1-5; 7 positions agree with TRBD1. This CDR3 contains 14 residues. Trimming removed 5 bases from V and 8 bases from J; junction bases left unmatched: 9. Germline V gene data show CDR1 as LNHDA and CDR2 as SQIVND (reference sequence). CDR3 sequence: CASSLSQGGKPQHF. CDR3 coding DNA: TGTGCCAGTAGTCTCTCTCAGGGGGGGAAGCCCCAGCATTTT. Looking up the rest from reference TRBV19 and TRBJ1-5 gives the full variable domain: DGGITQSPKYLFRKEGQNVTLSCEQNLNHDAMYWYRQDPGQGLRLIYYSQIVNDFQKGDIAEGYSVSREKKESFPLTVTSAQKNPTAFYLCASSLSQGGKPQHFGDGTRLSIL.

V and J are TRBV5-4 and TRBJ1-3; D may be TRBD1 (5 bases). The V gene's germline CDR1 is SGHNT and CDR2 YYREEE (reference sequence). The CDR3 contains 15 residues. Trimming removed 2 bases from V and 4 bases from J, with 13 bases in between. CDR3 nucleotide sequence: TGTGCCAGCAGCTTAGTGGGACGGGAAGGAAACACCATATATTTT. This translates into CASSLVGREGNTIYF.

This sequence joins TRBV29-1 and TRBJ1-1; D call uncertain. The CDR3 is 16 amino acids. Germline loops: CDR1 SQVTM, CDR2 ANQGSEA. V was cut by 4 bases and J by 6 bases, with 24 bases left in between. As DNA, the CDR3 is TGCAGCGTTGTTTTTGTTCGGGCGACCCCTTATCCTGAAGCTTTCTTT. It codes for CSVVFVRATPYPEAFF.

The chain has TRBV15 and TRBJ1-5; a weak D match, TRBD1 (5 bases). Looked up from germline, CDR1 is LNHNV and CDR2 is YYDKDF (reference sequence). V shed 2 bases and J shed 7 bases, with 12 bases lying between them. CDR3 length: 14 residues. As DNA, the CDR3 is TGTGCCACCAGCAGAAGACAGTTCGGACAGCCCCAGCATTTT. It encodes CATSRRQFGQPQHF.

This CDR3 reads CASSRKGRGLSGNTIYF. CDR3 in DNA: TGTGCCAGCAGTCGGAAAGGACGGGGACTCTCTGGAAACACCATATATTTT. The chain joins TRBV6-6 to TRBJ1-3, with a weak D call TRBD1 (5 bases). V was cut by 5 bases and J by 0 bases, with 17 bases left in between. The V gene's germline CDR1 is MNHNY and CDR2 SVGAGI (reference sequence). There are 17 residues in the CDR3.

V gene TRBV19 combines with J gene TRBJ2-3; D might be TRBD1 (8 bases). Germline V gene sequence: CDR1 LNHDA, CDR2 SQIVND (reference sequence). Trimming pared 3 bases from V and 4 bases from J, leaving 20 bases between. The CDR3 is made up of 17 amino acids. CDR3 in amino acids: CASSMDGRAGGADTQYF. In DNA, the CDR3 is TGTGCCAGTAGTATGGATGGGAGGGCAGGGGGCGCAGATACGCAGTATTTT.

V gene TRBV5-1 combines with J gene TRBJ2-7; the match to TRBD2 covers 7 bases. The V segment lost 0 bases and the J segment 0 bases; nucleotides outside the gene matches: 9. This CDR3 has 17 residues. Germline V gene lookup returns CDR1 SGHRS and CDR2 YFSETQ. The CDR3 region is CASSLASGGGTSYEQYF. In DNA, the CDR3 is TGCGCCAGCAGCTTGGCCTCCGGCGGGGGAACCTCCTACGAGCAGTACTTC.

As for this clone: Within the sample, other DNA sequences also encode this same CDR3. The chain is built from TRBV24-1 and TRBJ2-5, with D perhaps matching TRBD1 or TRBD2 (5 bases each). The CDR3 spans 14 residues. The germline V gene has CDR1 KGHDR and CDR2 SFDVKD. V was shortened by 4 bases and J by 4 bases, with 12 bases between the two germline ends. Written as DNA, the CDR3 is TGTGCCACCAGTGACCTAGGGACGCGAGAGACCCAGTACTTC. Residues: CATSDLGTRETQYF.

This chain links TRBV20-1 with TRBJ2-7; D is ambiguous. V dropped 3 bases and J dropped 3 bases, with 12 bases sitting between them. CDR3 length: 13 amino acids. Germline V gives CDR1 DFQATT, CDR2 SNEGSKA (reference sequence). Written as DNA, the CDR3 is TGCAGTGCTAGTAGAATCAGTGGCTACGAGCAGTACTTC. This gives the protein CSASRISGYEQYF.

This clone was recorded once. The rearrangement joins TRBV5-6 to TRBJ2-7, with D perhaps matching TRBD1 or TRBD2 (6 bases each). Trimming stripped 4 bases from V and 3 bases from J, with 11 bases between. The CDR3 consists of 13 residues. The germline gives CDR1 SGHDT, CDR2 YYEEEE. Written as DNA, the CDR3 is TGTGCCAGCAGCCCGGGGGCCAACTACGAGCAGTACTTC. It translates to CASSPGANYEQYF.

This rearrangement joins TRBV5-4 to TRBJ1-4; 7 bases agree with TRBD1. The CDR3 sequence is 16 residues long. Looked up from germline, CDR1 is SGHNT and CDR2 is YYREEE (reference sequence). J was trimmed by 4 bases and V by 4 bases; bases with no gene match: 10. CDR3 coding DNA: TGTGCCAGCAGCCGTCAGGGTAGACAGGGTAATGAAAAACTGTTTTTT. This translates into CASSRQGRQGNEKLFF.

The J gene is TRBJ2-7, the V gene TRBV29-1, with D possibly matching TRBD2 (6 bases). Germline lookup yields CDR1 SQVTM and CDR2 ANQGSEA. This CDR3 spans 15 amino acids. V was cut by 5 bases and J by 0 bases, with 17 bases left in between. The CDR3 protein is CSVRTRSRGSYEQYF. The CDR3 coding sequence is TGCAGCGTTCGAACACGGTCGCGGGGCTCCTACGAGCAGTACTTC.

The CDR3: CASTTGRFNGYTF. The CDR3 coding sequence is TGTGCCAGCACTACAGGGAGGTTCAACGGCTACACCTTC. The rearrangement links TRBV2 to TRBJ1-2, with TRBD1 as a possible D gene (6 bases). The V gene's germline CDR1 is SNHLY and CDR2 FYNNEI. V shed 7 bases and J shed 8 bases, with 17 bases lying between them. The CDR3 is made up of 13 amino acids.

This chain connects TRBV18 to TRBJ1-2, with D unresolved. The CDR3 covers 13 residues. Germline V gene data show CDR1 as KGHSH and CDR2 as LQKENI. V was trimmed by 0 bases and J by 4 bases, leaving 6 bases between them. The CDR3 is CASSPPELYGYTF. The DNA of the CDR3 is TGTGCCAGCTCACCACCGGAGCTCTATGGCTACACCTTC.

There are a few counts of this clone. V gene TRBV9 combines with J gene TRBJ1-1; 7 nucleotides match TRBD1. The CDR3 totals 13 residues. Germline lookup yields CDR1 SGDLS and CDR2 YYNGEE. V gave up 3 bases and J gave up 5 bases; unmatched junction bases: 4. The CDR3 bases are TGTGCCAGCAGCGCCGGACAGGCGACTGAAGCTTTCTTT. Amino acids: CASSAGQATEAFF.

The V gene is TRBV5-5, the J gene TRBJ1-6; weak D call: TRBD1 (5 bases). Looked up from germline, CDR1 is SGHKS and CDR2 is YYEKEE (reference sequence). The CDR3 loop spans 16 amino acids. Between the trimmed V and J ends, which lost 4 bases and 8 bases, there was a span of 19 bases. Here the CDR3 reads CASSDMDGGEYSPLHF. The CDR3 coding sequence is TGTGCCAGCAGCGACATGGACGGGGGGGAATATTCACCCCTCCACTTT.